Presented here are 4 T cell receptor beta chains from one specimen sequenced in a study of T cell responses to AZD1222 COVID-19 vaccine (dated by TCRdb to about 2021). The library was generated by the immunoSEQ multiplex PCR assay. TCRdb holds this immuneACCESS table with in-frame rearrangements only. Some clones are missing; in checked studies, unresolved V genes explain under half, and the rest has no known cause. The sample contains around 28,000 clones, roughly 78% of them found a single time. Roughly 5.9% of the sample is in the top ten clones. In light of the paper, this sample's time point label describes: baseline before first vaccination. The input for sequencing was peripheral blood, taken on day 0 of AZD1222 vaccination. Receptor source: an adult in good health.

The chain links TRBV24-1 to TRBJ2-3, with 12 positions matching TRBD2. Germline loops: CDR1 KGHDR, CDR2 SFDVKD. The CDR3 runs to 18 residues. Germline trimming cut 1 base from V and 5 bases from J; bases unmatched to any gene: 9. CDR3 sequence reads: CATSDFGLAGRGGDTQYF. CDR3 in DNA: TGTGCCACCAGTGATTTCGGACTAGCGGGAAGAGGTGGAGATACGCAGTATTTT.

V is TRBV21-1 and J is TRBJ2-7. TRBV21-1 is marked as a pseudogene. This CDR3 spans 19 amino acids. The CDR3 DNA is TGTGCCAGCAGCAAAAGGAGATACGAAGGACCACTATCGACCTACGAGCAGTACGTC. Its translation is CASSKRRYEGPLSTYEQYV.

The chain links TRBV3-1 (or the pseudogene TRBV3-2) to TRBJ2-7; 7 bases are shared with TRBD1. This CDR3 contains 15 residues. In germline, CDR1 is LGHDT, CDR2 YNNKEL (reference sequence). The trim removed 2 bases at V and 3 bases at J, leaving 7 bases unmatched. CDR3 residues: CASSQKDRESYEQYV. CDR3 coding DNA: TGTGCCAGCAGCCAAAAAGACAGGGAAAGCTACGAGCAGTACGTC.

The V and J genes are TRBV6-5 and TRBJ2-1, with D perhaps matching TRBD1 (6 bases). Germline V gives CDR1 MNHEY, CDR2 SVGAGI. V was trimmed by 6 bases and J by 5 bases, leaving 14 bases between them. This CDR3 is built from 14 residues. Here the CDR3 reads CASRDTGSHNEQFF. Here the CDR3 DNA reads TGTGCCAGCAGGGACACAGGGTCGCACAATGAGCAGTTCTTC.